Shown below are 5 T cell receptor beta chains from a single sample sequenced in a study of T cells in Graves' hyperthyroidism and ophthalmopathy. TCR beta CDR3 regions were amplified from RNA. Initially, a first-round RT-PCR of the TCR CDR3 employed the HTBI primer set. TCRdb re-derived calls from the multiplex PCR reads in MiXCR, one entry per CDR3 protein. The repertoire holds over 250,000 distinct CDR3 sequences, with under 30% as singletons. Material: blood. These receptors were obtained from a man between 40 and 49 years old with Graves' hyperthyroidism that later progressed to Graves' ophthalmopathy.

Note on this clonotype: One junction end does not reproduce the germline sequence, and a read error may be involved. The rearrangement links TRBV7-3 to TRBJ2-5; D perhaps matches TRBD2 (7 bases). This CDR3 is built from 16 residues. Germline loops: CDR1 SGHTA, CDR2 FQGTGA. CDR3 in DNA: TGTGCCAGCAGCGGAGGGGGGGCCTACCCCCAAGGGACCCAGTACTTC. As protein: CASSGGGAYPQGTQYF. Full variable domain (missing parts from reference TRBV7-3 and TRBJ2-5): GAGVSQTPSNKVTEKGKYVELRCDPISGHTALYWYRQSLGQGPEFLIYFQGTGAADDSGLPNDRFFAVRPEGSVSTLKIQRTERGDSAVYLCASSGGGAYPQGTQYFGPGTRLLVL.

This clonotype occurred many times. The gene calls are TRBV6-2 or TRBV6-3 and TRBJ2-7; unclear D gene. The V and J ends lost 0 bases and 0 bases respectively, with 0 bases between them. Germline V CDR1 and CDR2: MNHEY, SVGEGT. The CDR3 spans 12 residues. CDR3 coding DNA: TGTGCCAGCAGTTACTCCTCCTACGAGCAGTACTTC. Translated, it gives CASSYSSYEQYF.

This clonotype was detected many times. The J gene is TRBJ1-3, the V gene TRBV13, with D maybe TRBD1 (5 bases). Germline V CDR1 and CDR2: PRHDT, FYEKMQ (reference sequence). There are 18 residues in the CDR3. Trimming took off 5 bases at V and 0 bases at J, with 20 bases between the two ends. The CDR3 is CASSPWWRRGPSGNTIYF. CDR3 DNA sequence: TGTGCCAGCAGCCCATGGTGGAGGAGGGGCCCCTCTGGAAACACCATATATTTT.

In this sample, this clonotype turned up many times. V gene TRBV6-5 combines with J gene TRBJ1-1; D gene uncertain. Germline CDR1 MNHEY, CDR2 SVGAGI. V was cut by 6 bases and J by 7 bases, with 12 bases left in between. CDR3 size: 12 residues. The CDR3 DNA follows: TGTGCCAGCAGGCCACAAGGTTATGAAGCTTTCTTT. The encoded protein is CASRPQGYEAFF.

This clonotype was seen only a few times. J is TRBJ1-1 and V is TRBV12-3 or TRBV12-4, with D hard to call. The CDR3 extends over 12 amino acids. V was pared by 1 base and J by 6 bases, with 6 bases between. The CDR3 region has the DNA TGTGCCAGCAGTTTAGAATGGGCTGAAGCTTTCTTT. Amino acid sequence: CASSLEWAEAFF.